This T cell receptor beta chain was obtained from a study of CD8 T cells in ankylosing spondylitis. Notes on the study in general: In ankylosing spondylitis blood, a motif of seven or eight highly homologous TCR beta variants appeared characteristic. As for the disease-linked clones, they showed a CD8+ phenotype and occurred at relatively low frequencies in peripheral blood. A subset of motif variants has previously been described in the synovial fluid and blood of reactive arthritis. Reportedly, disease-linked clones are significantly enriched in ankylosing spondylitis patients' matched synovial fluid.

Comments on this clonotype: Its antigen remains unknown.

The CDR3 runs 15 residues. Trimming removed 6 bases from V and 4 bases from J; junction bases left unmatched: 8. The authors made TCR beta libraries by quantitative 5'-RACE with molecular barcodes. TCRdb recomputed calls from the 5' RACE reads with MiXCR, one row per CDR3 protein. The sample shows hundreds of thousands of distinct CDR3 sequences, more than 25% of them seen only once. This TCR came from a male donor with ankylosing spondylitis. Input material: blood, either unsorted or a sorted T cell fraction (not recorded which). The rearrangement links TRBV12-3 or TRBV12-4 to TRBJ2-3, with 9 bases fitting TRBD2. CDR3 coding DNA: TGTGCCAGCAGGCTTGGAGCGGGAGGTGCAGATACGCAGTATTTT. Amino acids: CASRLGAGGADTQYF.